This TCR beta chain was captured by sequencing in a study of blood T cell repertoires in COVID-19. Overall study: Donors in the United States, Italy and Spain gave samples during acute or convalescent COVID-19. Sources were T cells, B-cell-depleted T cells, or PBMCs; the material itself was cDNA or gDNA.

This CDR3 is 13 amino acids long. V was clipped by 7 bases and J by 1 base, with 10 bases between them. The study recruited people aged 18 to 89 years across under 25 US areas. Study processing details: Scientists estimated how many nucleated cells there were by amplifying reference gene primers. Method: immunoSEQ multiplex PCR; TCRdb's copy keeps in-frame clones and lacks some. D and trimming come from the DNA, and the V and J calls and clone size come from that table. This table has a few hundred thousand clones, 80% appearing once. The sequencing input was PBMCs or T cells enriched from blood (not recorded which). The V gene is TRBV12-3 or TRBV12-4, the J gene TRBJ1-1; a possible D gene is TRBD1 (6 bases). The origin of this receptor is a man aged 30 to 39 with acute COVID-19. The CDR3: CASTSDRNTEAFF. CDR3 sequence (DNA): TGTGCCAGCACCTCGGACAGGAACACTGAAGCTTTCTTT.